This TCR beta chain appears in the sequencing data of a study of blood T cell repertoires in COVID-19. Study in general: Acute and convalescent COVID-19 samples came from the United States, Italy and Spain. Sources were T cells, B-cell-depleted T cells, or PBMCs; the material itself was cDNA or gDNA.

This clone was seen a few times. Authors' analysis steps: Nucleated cell counts were estimated from reference gene primer amplification. The method was immunoSEQ multiplex PCR; TCRdb's version includes in-frame clones alone and lacks a portion of them. V, J and clone size are those of that table, while D and trimming were read from the DNA. The sample comprises about 120,000 clones, around three quarters of which are singletons, and about 4% rests with the top ten. Losses at the gene ends were 5 bases for V and 8 bases for J; bases not matched to a gene: 11. The germline V gene encodes CDR1 SGHTA and CDR2 FQGTGA. The CDR3 extends over 15 amino acids.

This TCR came from a woman over 75 with acute or convalescent COVID-19. Sequenced input: peripheral blood. The chain links TRBV7-3 to TRBJ1-2, with 10 bases identical to TRBD1. In nucleotides, the CDR3 is TGTGCCAGCAGCGCGACAGGGGGCGCGTCCTCAGGCTACACCTTC. The encoded protein is CASSATGGASSGYTF.